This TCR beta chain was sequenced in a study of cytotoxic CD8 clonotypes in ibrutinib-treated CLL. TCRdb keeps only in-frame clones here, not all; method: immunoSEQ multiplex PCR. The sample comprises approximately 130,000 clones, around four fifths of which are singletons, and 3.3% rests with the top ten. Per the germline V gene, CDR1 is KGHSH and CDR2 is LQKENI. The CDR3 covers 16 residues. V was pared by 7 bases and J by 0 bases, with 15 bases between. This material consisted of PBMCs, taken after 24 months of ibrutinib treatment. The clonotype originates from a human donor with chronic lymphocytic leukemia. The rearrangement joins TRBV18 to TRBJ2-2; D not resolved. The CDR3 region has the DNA TGTGCCAGCTACTCAGCGACAATCGCGAACACCGGGGAGCTGTTTTTT. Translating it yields CASYSATIANTGELFF.